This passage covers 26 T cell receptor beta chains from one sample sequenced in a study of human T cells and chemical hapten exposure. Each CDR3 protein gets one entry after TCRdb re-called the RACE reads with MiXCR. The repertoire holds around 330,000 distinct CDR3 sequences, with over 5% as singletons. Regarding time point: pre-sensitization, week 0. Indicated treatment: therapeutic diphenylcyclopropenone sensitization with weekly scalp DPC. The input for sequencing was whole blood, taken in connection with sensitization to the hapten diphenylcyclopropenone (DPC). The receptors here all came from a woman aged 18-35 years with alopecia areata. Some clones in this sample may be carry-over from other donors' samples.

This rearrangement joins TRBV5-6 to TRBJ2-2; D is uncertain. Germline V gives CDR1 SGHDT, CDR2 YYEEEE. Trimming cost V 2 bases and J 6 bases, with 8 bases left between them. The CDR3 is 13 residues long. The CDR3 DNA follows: TGTGCCAGCAGCTTTATGGCCCCCGGGGAGCTGTTTTTT. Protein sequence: CASSFMAPGELFF.

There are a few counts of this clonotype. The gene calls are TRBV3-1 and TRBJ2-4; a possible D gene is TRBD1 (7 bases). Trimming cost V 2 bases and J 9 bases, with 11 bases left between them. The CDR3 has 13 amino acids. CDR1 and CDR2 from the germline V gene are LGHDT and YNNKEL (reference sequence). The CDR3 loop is CASSQNRGLIQYF. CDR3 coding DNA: TGTGCCAGCAGCCAAAACAGGGGACTCATTCAGTACTTC.

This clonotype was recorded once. CDR3 nucleotide sequence: TGTGCCAGCAGCTTGGCCAAGCGGGGCAAGGGTGGAAACACCATATATTTT. It is translated as CASSLAKRGKGGNTIYF. The chain is built from TRBV5-4 and TRBJ1-3, with D perhaps matching TRBD1 (5 bases). This CDR3 has 17 amino acids. From germline, CDR1 is SGHNT and CDR2 YYREEE (reference sequence). V was trimmed by 0 bases and J by 3 bases, leaving 16 bases between them.

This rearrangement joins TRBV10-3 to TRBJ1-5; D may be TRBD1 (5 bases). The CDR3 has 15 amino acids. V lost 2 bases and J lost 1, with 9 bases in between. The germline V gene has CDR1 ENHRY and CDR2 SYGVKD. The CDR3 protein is CAISEREGSNQPQHF. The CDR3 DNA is TGTGCCATCAGTGAGCGGGAGGGGAGCAATCAGCCCCAGCATTTT.

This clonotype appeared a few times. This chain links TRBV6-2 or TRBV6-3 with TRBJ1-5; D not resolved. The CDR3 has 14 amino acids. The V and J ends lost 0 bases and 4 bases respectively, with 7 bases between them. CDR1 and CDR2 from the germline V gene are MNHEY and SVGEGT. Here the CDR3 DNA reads TGTGCCAGCAGTTACTCGGTCCCTAATCAGCCCCAGCATTTT. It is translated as CASSYSVPNQPQHF.

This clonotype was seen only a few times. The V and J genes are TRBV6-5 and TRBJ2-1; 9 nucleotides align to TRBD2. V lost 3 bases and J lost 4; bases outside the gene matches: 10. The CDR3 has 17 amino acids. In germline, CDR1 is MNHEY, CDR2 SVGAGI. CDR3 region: CASSYSAGGSTYNEQFF. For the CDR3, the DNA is TGTGCCAGCAGTTATTCAGCGGGGGGTTCCACATACAATGAGCAGTTCTTC.

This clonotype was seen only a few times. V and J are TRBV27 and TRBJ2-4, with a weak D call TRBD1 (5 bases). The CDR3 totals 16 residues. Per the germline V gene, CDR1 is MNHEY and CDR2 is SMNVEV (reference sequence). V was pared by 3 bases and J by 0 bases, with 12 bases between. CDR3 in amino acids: CASSLAQGIAKNIQYF. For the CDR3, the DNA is TGTGCCAGCAGTTTGGCCCAGGGAATAGCCAAAAACATTCAGTACTTC.

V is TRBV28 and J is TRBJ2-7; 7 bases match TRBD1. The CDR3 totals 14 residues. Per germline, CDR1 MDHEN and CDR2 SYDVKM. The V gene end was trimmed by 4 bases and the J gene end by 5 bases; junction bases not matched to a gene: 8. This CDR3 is CASSSWTGPHEQYF. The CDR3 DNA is TGTGCCAGCAGTTCGTGGACAGGACCCCACGAGCAGTACTTC. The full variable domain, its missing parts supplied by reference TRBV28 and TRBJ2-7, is DVKVTQSSRYLVKRTGEKVFLECVQDMDHENMFWYRQDPGLGLRLIYFSYDVKMKEKGDIPEGYSVSREKKERFSLILESASTNQTSMYLCASSSWTGPHEQYFGPGTRLTVT.

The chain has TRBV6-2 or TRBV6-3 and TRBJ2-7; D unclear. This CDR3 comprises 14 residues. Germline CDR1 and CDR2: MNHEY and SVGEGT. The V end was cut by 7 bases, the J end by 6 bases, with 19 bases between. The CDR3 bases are TGTGCCAGCACCCTCAGGAGCTGGAGCACCGAGCAGTACTTC. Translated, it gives CASTLRSWSTEQYF.

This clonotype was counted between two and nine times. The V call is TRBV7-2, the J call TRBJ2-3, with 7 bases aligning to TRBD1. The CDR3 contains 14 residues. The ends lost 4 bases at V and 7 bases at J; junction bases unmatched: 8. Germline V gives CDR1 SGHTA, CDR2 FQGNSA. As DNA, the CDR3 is TGTGCCAGCAGCTCCTCGACAGGGCGAAATACGCAGTATTTT. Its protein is CASSSSTGRNTQYF.

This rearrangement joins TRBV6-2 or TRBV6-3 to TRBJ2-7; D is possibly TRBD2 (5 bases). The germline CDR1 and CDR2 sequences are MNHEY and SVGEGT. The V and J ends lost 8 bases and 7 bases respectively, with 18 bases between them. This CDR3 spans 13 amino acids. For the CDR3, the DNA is TGTGCCAGCGGCAAGGACCCGCCGGGGGAGCAGTACTTC. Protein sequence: CASGKDPPGEQYF.

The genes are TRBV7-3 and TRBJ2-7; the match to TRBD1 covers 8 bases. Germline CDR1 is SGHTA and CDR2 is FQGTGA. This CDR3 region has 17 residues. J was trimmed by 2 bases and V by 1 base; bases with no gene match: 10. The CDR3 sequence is CASSLKPVRGRPYEQYF. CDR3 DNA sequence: TGTGCCAGCAGCTTAAAGCCCGTCAGGGGGCGTCCCTACGAGCAGTACTTC.

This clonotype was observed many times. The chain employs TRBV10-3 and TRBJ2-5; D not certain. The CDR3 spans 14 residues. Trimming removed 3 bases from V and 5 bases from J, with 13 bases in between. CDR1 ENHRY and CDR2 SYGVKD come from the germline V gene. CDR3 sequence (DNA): TGTGCCATCAGTGATTGGACGGAACGGGAGACCCAGTACTTC. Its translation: CAISDWTERETQYF.

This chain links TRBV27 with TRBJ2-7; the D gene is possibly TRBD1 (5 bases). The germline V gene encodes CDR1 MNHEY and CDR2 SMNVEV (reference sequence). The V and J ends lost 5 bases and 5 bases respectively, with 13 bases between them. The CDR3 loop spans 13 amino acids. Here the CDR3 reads CASSPRQTHEQYF. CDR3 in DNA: TGTGCCAGCAGTCCCCGACAGACCCACGAGCAGTACTTC.

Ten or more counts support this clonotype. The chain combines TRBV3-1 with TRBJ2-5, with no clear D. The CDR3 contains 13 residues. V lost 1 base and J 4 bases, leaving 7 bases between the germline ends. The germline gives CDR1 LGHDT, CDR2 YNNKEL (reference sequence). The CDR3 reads CASSQGSSETQYF. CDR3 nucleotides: TGTGCCAGCAGCCAAGGGAGTTCAGAGACCCAGTACTTC.

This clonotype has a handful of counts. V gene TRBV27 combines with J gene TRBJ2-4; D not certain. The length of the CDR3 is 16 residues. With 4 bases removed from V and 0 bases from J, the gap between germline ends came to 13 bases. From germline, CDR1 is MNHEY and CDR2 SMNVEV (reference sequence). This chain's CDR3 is CASSSPFRLAKNIQYF. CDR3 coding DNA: TGTGCCAGCAGTTCACCGTTCCGTTTAGCCAAAAACATTCAGTACTTC.

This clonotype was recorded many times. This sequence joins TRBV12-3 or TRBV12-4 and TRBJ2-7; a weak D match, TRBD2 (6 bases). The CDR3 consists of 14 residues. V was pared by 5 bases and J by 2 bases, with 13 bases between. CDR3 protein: CASSTTSNAYEQYF. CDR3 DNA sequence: TGTGCCAGCAGTACGACTAGTAACGCCTACGAGCAGTACTTC.

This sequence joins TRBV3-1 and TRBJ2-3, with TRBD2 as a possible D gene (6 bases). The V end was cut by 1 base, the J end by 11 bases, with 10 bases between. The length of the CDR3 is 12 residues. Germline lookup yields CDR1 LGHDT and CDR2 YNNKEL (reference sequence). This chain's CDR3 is CASSQAGAGQYF. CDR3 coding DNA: TGTGCCAGCAGCCAAGCGGGAGCAGGGCAGTATTTT.

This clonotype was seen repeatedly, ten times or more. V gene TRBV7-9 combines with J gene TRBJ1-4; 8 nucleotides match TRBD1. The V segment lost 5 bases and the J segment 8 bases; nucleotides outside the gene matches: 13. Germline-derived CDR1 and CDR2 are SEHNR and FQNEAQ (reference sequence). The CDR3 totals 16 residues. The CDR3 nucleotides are TGTGCCAGCAGCACTCTCACCGGGACAGGAGACGAAAAACTGTTTTTT. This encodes CASSTLTGTGDEKLFF.

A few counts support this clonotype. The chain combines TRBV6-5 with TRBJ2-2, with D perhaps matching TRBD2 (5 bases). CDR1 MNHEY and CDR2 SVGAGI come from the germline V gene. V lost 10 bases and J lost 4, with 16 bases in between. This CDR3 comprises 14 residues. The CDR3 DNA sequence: TGTGCCACTGTTGGGGAGCCCTTCACCGGGGAGCTGTTTTTT. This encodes CATVGEPFTGELFF.

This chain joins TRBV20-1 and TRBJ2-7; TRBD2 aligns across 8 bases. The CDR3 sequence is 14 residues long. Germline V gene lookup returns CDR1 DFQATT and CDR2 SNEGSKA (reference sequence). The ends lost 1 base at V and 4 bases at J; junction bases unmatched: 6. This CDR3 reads CSARVYRGGYEQYF. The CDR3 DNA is TGCAGTGCTAGAGTGTACCGGGGGGGGTACGAGCAGTACTTC.

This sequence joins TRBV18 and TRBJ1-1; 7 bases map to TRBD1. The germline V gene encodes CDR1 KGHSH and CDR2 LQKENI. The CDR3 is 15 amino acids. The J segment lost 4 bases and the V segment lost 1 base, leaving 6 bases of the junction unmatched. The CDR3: CASSPQGARVTEAFF. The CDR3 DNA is TGTGCCAGCTCACCACAGGGGGCGCGAGTCACTGAAGCTTTCTTT.

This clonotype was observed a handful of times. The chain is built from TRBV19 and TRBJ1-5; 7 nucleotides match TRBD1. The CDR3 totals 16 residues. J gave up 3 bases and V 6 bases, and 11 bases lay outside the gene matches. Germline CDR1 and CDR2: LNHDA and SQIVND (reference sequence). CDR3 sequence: CASRKSDRAHNQPQHF. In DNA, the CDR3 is TGTGCCAGTAGAAAGTCAGACAGGGCCCACAATCAGCCCCAGCATTTT. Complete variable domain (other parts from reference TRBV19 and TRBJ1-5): DGGITQSPKYLFRKEGQNVTLSCEQNLNHDAMYWYRQDPGQGLRLIYYSQIVNDFQKGDIAEGYSVSREKKESFPLTVTSAQKNPTAFYLCASRKSDRAHNQPQHFGDGTRLSIL.

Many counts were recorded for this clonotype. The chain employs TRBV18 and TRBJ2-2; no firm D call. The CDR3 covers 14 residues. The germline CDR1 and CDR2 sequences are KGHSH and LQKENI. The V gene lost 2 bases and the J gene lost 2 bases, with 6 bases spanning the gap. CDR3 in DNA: TGTGCCAGCTCACCAGGGCATAACACCGGGGAGCTGTTTTTT. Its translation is CASSPGHNTGELFF.

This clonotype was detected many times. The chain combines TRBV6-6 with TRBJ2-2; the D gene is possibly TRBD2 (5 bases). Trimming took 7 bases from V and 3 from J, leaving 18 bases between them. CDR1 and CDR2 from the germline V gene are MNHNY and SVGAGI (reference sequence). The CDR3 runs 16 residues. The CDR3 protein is CASTKRGSGYTGELFF. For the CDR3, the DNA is TGTGCCAGCACCAAACGTGGGAGTGGGTACACCGGGGAGCTGTTTTTT.

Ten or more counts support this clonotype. This chain's CDR3 is CASSYRAGGPSYQYF. The CDR3 DNA follows: TGTGCCAGCAGTTACCGAGCGGGGGGGCCGTCCTACCAGTATTTT. The V and J genes are TRBV6-5 and TRBJ2-3, with TRBD2 identical over 10 bases. With 2 bases clipped from V and 12 bases from J, the junction kept 11 bases outside the gene matches. Germline CDR1 reads MNHEY; CDR2 reads SVGAGI. The CDR3 loop spans 15 amino acids.